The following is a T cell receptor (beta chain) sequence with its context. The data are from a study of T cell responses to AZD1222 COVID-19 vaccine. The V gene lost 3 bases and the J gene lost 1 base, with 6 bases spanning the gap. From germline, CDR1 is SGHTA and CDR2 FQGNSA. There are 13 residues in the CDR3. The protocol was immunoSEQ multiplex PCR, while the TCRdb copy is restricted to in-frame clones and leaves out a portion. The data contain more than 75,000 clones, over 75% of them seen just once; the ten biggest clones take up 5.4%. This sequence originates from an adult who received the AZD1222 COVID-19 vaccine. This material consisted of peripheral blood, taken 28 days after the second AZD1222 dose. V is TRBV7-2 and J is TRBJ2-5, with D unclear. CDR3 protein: CASSFYSQETQYF. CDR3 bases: TGTGCCAGCAGCTTCTACAGCCAAGAGACCCAGTACTTC.